This TCR beta chain was recorded in a study of T cell repertoires in cytomegalovirus infection. In the study overall: HLA-C-restricted CMV epitopes, recently identified, and well-studied HLA-B-restricted ones were used by the study. Overall study findings and caveats: Frequencies of public TCR beta families were cumulated, and this identified carriers of CMV plus the relevant HLA.

This clonotype was detected a few times. The target antigen is unknown. Via MiXCR, TCRdb re-called the reads, giving one row per CDR3 protein. The profile shows about half a million distinct CDR3 sequences, around 30% of them singletons. The material sequenced was cultured PBMCs, taken from culture after CMV antigen stimulation. This TCR was recovered from a human donor in good health (CMV status not recorded). Some clones in this sample may be carry-over from other donors' samples.

CDR3 residues: CASRERGSYEQYV. For the CDR3, the DNA is TGTGCCAGCAGAGAGCGGGGCTCCTACGAGCAGTACGTC. The chain carries TRBV6-1 and TRBJ2-7; 7 nucleotides match TRBD2. The CDR3 loop spans 13 amino acids. V lost 6 bases, J lost 0 bases, and 2 bases stayed unmatched. Germline CDR1 reads MNHNS; CDR2 reads SASEGT.